Listed here are 21 T cell receptor beta chains from one sample, sequenced in a study of TIL therapy for anti-PD-1-resistant metastatic lung cancer. Described time point: pre-treatment sample, taken before nivolumab and TIL therapy. The immunoSEQ assay was v3. Clones were sequenced by immunoSEQ multiplex PCR, and TCRdb holds only the in-frame ones, with some missing. The profile shows 50,000 to 65,000 clones, roughly 77% of them singletons. Sequenced material: blood, taken at baseline. The receptors stem from a person between 25 and 79 years old with non-small cell lung cancer.

This chain joins TRBV6-5 and TRBJ2-1; D unresolved. The CDR3 is 12 amino acids. CDR1 MNHEY and CDR2 SVGAGI come from the germline V gene. V shed 9 bases and J shed 2 bases, with 8 bases lying between them. The CDR3 region is CASVDAYNEQFF. As DNA, the CDR3 is TGTGCCAGTGTGGACGCCTACAATGAGCAGTTCTTC.

This clone was seen once. The chain links TRBV15 to TRBJ1-1; no clear D gene. The CDR3 is made up of 14 amino acids. CDR1 LNHNV and CDR2 YYDKDF come from the germline V gene (reference sequence). V was shortened by 4 bases and J by 5 bases, with 14 bases between the two germline ends. The CDR3 sequence is CATSKSSQATEAFF. In DNA, the CDR3 is TGTGCCACCAGCAAAAGCAGCCAGGCGACTGAAGCTTTCTTT. Full variable domain (remainder filled in from reference TRBV15 and TRBJ1-1): DAMVIQNPRYQVTQFGKPVTLSCSQTLNHNVMYWYQQKSSQAPKLLFHYYDKDFNNEADTPDNFQSRRPNTSFCFLDIRSPGLGDTAMYLCATSKSSQATEAFFGQGTRLTVV.

The V and J genes are TRBV7-2 and TRBJ2-1, with 11 positions matching TRBD2. The CDR3 spans 15 residues. CDR1 is SGHTA and CDR2 is FQGNSA in the germline V gene. Trimming cost V 7 bases and J 7 bases; bases outside gene matches: 9. The CDR3 here is CASTPLAGVSNEQFF. As DNA, the CDR3 is TGTGCCAGCACTCCACTAGCGGGAGTATCAAATGAGCAGTTCTTC.

The chain uses TRBV6-2 or TRBV6-3 and TRBJ2-2; 7 bases match TRBD2. CDR1 and CDR2 (germline): MNHEY, SVGEGT. The CDR3 has 18 amino acids. The V gene end was trimmed by 5 bases and the J gene end by 0 bases; junction bases not matched to a gene: 12. CDR3 loop: CASSDLPGGTPNTGELFF. CDR3 nucleotide sequence: TGTGCCAGCAGTGACCTTCCGGGGGGAACCCCGAACACCGGGGAGCTGTTTTTT.

The CDR3 DNA sequence: TGTGCCTGGGGACAGGGTTCGGATTCACCCCTCCACTTT. It specifies CAWGQGSDSPLHF. J is TRBJ1-6 and V is TRBV30; 8 bases fit TRBD1. V shed 5 bases and J 8 bases; nucleotides not matched to a gene: 5. CDR1 and CDR2 (germline): GTSNPN, SVGIG (reference sequence). The CDR3 extends over 13 amino acids. The whole variable domain, remainder taken from reference TRBV30 and TRBJ1-6, is SQTIHQWPATLVQPVGSPLSLECTVEGTSNPNLYWYRQAAGRGLQLLFYSVGIGQISSEVPQNLSASRPQDRQFILSSKKLLLSDSGFYLCAWGQGSDSPLHFGNGTRLTVT.

The genes are TRBV24-1 and TRBJ2-2, with D maybe TRBD2 (6 bases). The CDR3 consists of 17 residues. Per the germline V gene, CDR1 is KGHDR and CDR2 is SFDVKD. Trimming removed 7 bases from V and 0 bases from J, with 17 bases in between. The CDR3 nucleotides are TGTGCCACCAGCCAATCACGGGGGACGACGAACACCGGGGAGCTGTTTTTT. Amino acids: CATSQSRGTTNTGELFF.

This clone was detected once. V usage is TRBV28 and J usage is TRBJ1-4, with D maybe TRBD1 (5 bases). CDR3 length equals 13 residues. The germline V gene has CDR1 MDHEN and CDR2 SYDVKM. The V gene lost 5 bases and the J gene lost 4 bases, with 8 bases spanning the gap. CDR3 coding DNA: TGTGCCAGCAGTCAAGGGGTTAATGAAAAACTGTTTTTT. Its translation is CASSQGVNEKLFF.

J is TRBJ1-5 and V is TRBV2; the D gene is possibly TRBD1 (5 bases). The CDR3 totals 14 residues. Trimming took off 6 bases at V and 0 bases at J, with 9 bases between the two ends. The germline gives CDR1 SNHLY, CDR2 FYNNEI. In nucleotides, the CDR3 is TGTGCCAGCAGGGACATCTATAGCAATCAGCCCCAGCATTTT. This translates into CASRDIYSNQPQHF.

The chain carries TRBV19 and TRBJ2-2, with 9 bases that match TRBD2. The CDR3 loop spans 16 amino acids. The junction had 10 bases not matched to a gene; V was cut back by 7 bases and J by 4 bases. Germline V CDR1 and CDR2: LNHDA, SQIVND (reference sequence). DNA for the CDR3: TGTGCCAGTACCTCCCTAGCGGGGATTCTCACCGGGGAGCTGTTTTTT. Its translation: CASTSLAGILTGELFF. Filled out from reference TRBV19 and TRBJ2-2, the complete variable domain reads DGGITQSPKYLFRKEGQNVTLSCEQNLNHDAMYWYRQDPGQGLRLIYYSQIVNDFQKGDIAEGYSVSREKKESFPLTVTSAQKNPTAFYLCASTSLAGILTGELFFGEGSRLTVL.

J is TRBJ2-7 and V is TRBV4-1; tentative D call: TRBD2 (5 bases). This CDR3 has 13 amino acids. Germline values: CDR1 MGHRA, CDR2 YSYEKL. V shed 0 bases and J shed 6 bases, with 9 bases lying between them. Here the CDR3 DNA reads TGCGCCAGCAGCCAAGACCCGGGGTCCGAGCAGTACTTC. It yields the protein CASSQDPGSEQYF.

The J gene is TRBJ2-3, the V gene TRBV7-3; D is possibly TRBD2 (6 bases). The CDR3 has 14 residues. The ends were cut back, 1 base at V and 5 bases at J, with 10 bases in the middle. Germline CDR1 and CDR2: SGHTA and FQGTGA. In DNA form, the CDR3 reads TGTGCCAGCAGCTTAAGGCGGAGGGAAGATACGCAGTATTTT. It is translated as CASSLRRREDTQYF.

In its sample, this clone was seen a few times. The genes are TRBV7-9 and TRBJ1-5, with D maybe TRBD1 (5 bases). This CDR3 has 15 amino acids. Trimming cost V 5 bases and J 5 bases, with 16 bases left between them. Germline assignment: CDR1 SEHNR and CDR2 FQNEAQ (reference sequence). The CDR3 region is CASSPGTSIDQPQHF. Written as DNA, the CDR3 is TGTGCCAGCAGCCCGGGGACCAGTATAGATCAGCCCCAGCATTTT. Complete variable domain (other parts from reference TRBV7-9 and TRBJ1-5): DTGVSQNPRHKITKRGQNVTFRCDPISEHNRLYWYRQTLGQGPEFLTYFQNEAQLEKSRLLSDRFSAERPKGSFSTLEIQRTEQGDSAMYLCASSPGTSIDQPQHFGDGTRLSIL.

This clone was counted a single time. J is TRBJ1-1 and V is TRBV7-9; D is unclear. This CDR3 has 13 amino acids. CDR1 and CDR2 (germline): SEHNR, FQNEAQ (reference sequence). Trimming left V 5 bases short and J 3 bases short, with 10 bases between. CDR3 sequence (DNA): TGTGCCAGCAGCCGTAAGGCAGACACTGAAGCTTTCTTT. It encodes CASSRKADTEAFF.

The rearrangement links TRBV12-3 or TRBV12-4 to TRBJ2-7; the match to TRBD2 covers 7 bases. The CDR3 loop spans 13 amino acids. The trim removed 7 bases at V and 5 bases at J, leaving 8 bases unmatched. CDR3 bases: TGTGCCAGCACCTCGGGGGGTGCGAACGAGCAGTACTTC. Translating it yields CASTSGGANEQYF.

CDR3 protein: CASSYGESYEQYF. CDR3 coding DNA: TGTGCCAGCAGTTACGGCGAGTCCTACGAGCAGTACTTC. The rearrangement joins TRBV6-2 or TRBV6-3 to TRBJ2-7; D is unresolved. Germline assignment: CDR1 MNHEY and CDR2 SVGEGT. Trimming took 2 bases from V and 1 from J, leaving 6 bases between them. This CDR3 contains 13 residues.

V gene TRBV29-1 combines with J gene TRBJ1-1; D is perhaps TRBD1 (6 bases). Trimming left V 1 base short and J 6 bases short, with 18 bases between. Per germline, CDR1 SQVTM and CDR2 ANQGSEA. This CDR3 contains 15 residues. The CDR3 DNA reads as TGCAGCGTTGAAGGGGAGACGGGGGGCAGGGCTGAAGCTTTCTTT. Translated, it gives CSVEGETGGRAEAFF.

V usage is TRBV9 and J usage is TRBJ2-7; 16 bases match TRBD2. Losses at the gene ends were 3 bases for V and 1 base for J; bases not matched to a gene: 7. There are 18 residues in the CDR3. Germline loops: CDR1 SGDLS, CDR2 YYNGEE. Here the CDR3 reads CASSATGTSGGGSYEQYF. Written as DNA, the CDR3 is TGTGCCAGCAGCGCGACCGGGACTAGCGGGGGGGGATCCTACGAGCAGTACTTC.

V is TRBV20-1 and J is TRBJ2-7; 8 bases line up with TRBD1. CDR1 is DFQATT and CDR2 is SNEGSKA in the germline V gene (reference sequence). Trimming took 3 bases from V and 1 from J; bases not matched to a gene: 8. The CDR3 runs 15 residues. The CDR3 coding sequence is TGCAGTGCTAGTAATACAGGGGGGAAATCCTACGAGCAGTACTTC. The encoded protein is CSASNTGGKSYEQYF.

This chain connects TRBV19 to TRBJ1-5; the match to TRBD1 covers 7 bases. The germline V gene encodes CDR1 LNHDA and CDR2 SQIVND (reference sequence). V lost 6 bases, J lost 7 bases, and 9 bases stayed unmatched. CDR3 length: 14 residues. The CDR3, as DNA: TGTGCCAGTAGGTCTGACAGGGAGGGCCAGCCCCAGCATTTT. This encodes CASRSDREGQPQHF.

The chain is built from TRBV3-1 (or the pseudogene TRBV3-2) and TRBJ1-2; D possibly corresponds to TRBD1 (5 bases). Germline assignment: CDR1 LGHDT and CDR2 YNNKEL (reference sequence). This CDR3 region has 13 residues. V was clipped by 1 base and J by 4 bases, with 7 bases between them. CDR3: CASSQGQGYGYTF. The CDR3 DNA sequence: TGTGCCAGCAGCCAAGGCCAGGGCTATGGCTACACCTTC.

The rearrangement uses TRBV30 and TRBJ1-2; D gene unclear. CDR1 is GTSNPN, CDR2 SVGIG, per germline (reference sequence). V was trimmed by 0 bases and J by 4 bases, leaving 12 bases between them. The CDR3 is made up of 14 amino acids. CDR3 nucleotides: TGTGCCTGGAGTGTTACGGGATATGGCTATGGCTACACCTTC. Its protein product is CAWSVTGYGYGYTF.